The table lists the clone carrying this T cell receptor beta chain with a few counts. Expressed TCRB transcripts got sequenced, as all isolated RNA was reverse transcribed. Some clones are missing from TCRdb's copy, which holds only in-frame ones; the method was immunoSEQ multiplex PCR. The table records about 930,000 clones, 15% to 20% of them present only once. This record comes from a study of beta chain features in type 1 diabetes. Germline CDR1 KGHSH, CDR2 LQKENI. Between the trimmed V and J ends, which lost 11 bases and 7 bases, there was a span of 21 bases. The CDR3 length is 13 residues. This chain connects TRBV18 to TRBJ2-7, with a tentative D call TRBD1 (5 bases). The receptor comes from a woman in her late teens or twenties in good health. Input material: naive CD4+ T cells from blood. The CDR3 DNA sequence: TGTGCCTGCAGGGCAGAAGACTTACGAGAGCAGTACTTC. Its translation is CACRAEDLREQYF.